The 9 T cell receptor beta chains given below trace back to one sample, sequenced in a study of CD8 T cells in ankylosing spondylitis. Study findings and constraints: Ankylosing spondylitis blood appeared to be characterized by a TCR beta motif of under ten highly homologous variants.

Their target antigens are unknown. TCRdb independently ran MiXCR on the 5' RACE reads; one entry per CDR3 protein. The repertoire holds around 220,000 distinct CDR3 sequences, with around 16% as singletons. Source material: blood, either unsorted or a sorted T cell fraction (not recorded which). The receptors stem from a male donor with ankylosing spondylitis.

The chain couples TRBV9 to TRBJ2-2; D gene unclear. V was pared by 4 bases and J by 2 bases, with 6 bases between. CDR1 is SGDLS and CDR2 is YYNGEE in the germline V gene. The CDR3 length is 13 residues. CDR3: CASSPDNTGELFF. CDR3 DNA sequence: TGTGCCAGCAGCCCAGATAACACCGGGGAGCTGTTTTTT.

The chain carries TRBV5-6 and TRBJ1-1, with D perhaps TRBD1 (6 bases). Germline V gene lookup returns CDR1 SGHDT and CDR2 YYEEEE. This CDR3 has 16 amino acids. Trimming removed 4 bases from V and 0 bases from J, with 16 bases in between. CDR3 DNA sequence: TGTGCCAGCAGCCCGGGACAAGGCTATATGAACACTGAAGCTTTCTTT. This sequence encodes CASSPGQGYMNTEAFF.

CDR3 sequence (DNA): TGTGCCAGCAGTGTGACGGGGGAGACCCAGTACTTC. The encoded protein is CASSVTGETQYF. The gene calls are TRBV25-1 and TRBJ2-5, with TRBD2 as a possible D gene (5 bases). The germline V gene has CDR1 MGHDK and CDR2 SYGVNS. CDR3 size: 12 residues. V was trimmed by 4 bases and J by 5 bases, leaving 8 bases between them.

V is TRBV4-1 and J is TRBJ1-2; no firm D call. The germline gives CDR1 MGHRA, CDR2 YSYEKL. This CDR3 contains 14 residues. The V gene lost 1 base and the J gene lost 2 bases, with 8 bases spanning the gap. CDR3 sequence: CASSQAIQNYGYTF. As DNA, the CDR3 is TGCGCCAGCAGCCAAGCGATCCAGAACTATGGCTACACCTTC.

Many counts were recorded for this clonotype. This chain links TRBV5-1 with TRBJ2-2; tentatively, D is TRBD1 or TRBD2 (5 bases each). Deletions cut 0 bases from V and 5 bases from J, with 11 bases between. The CDR3 contains 15 residues. Germline V gene sequence: CDR1 SGHRS, CDR2 YFSETQ. CDR3 protein: CASSLVVGETGELFF. In DNA, the CDR3 is TGCGCCAGCAGCTTGGTCGTGGGGGAAACCGGGGAGCTGTTTTTT.

V gene TRBV9 combines with J gene TRBJ1-4; tentative D call: TRBD1 (5 bases). Per the germline V gene, CDR1 is SGDLS and CDR2 is YYNGEE. CDR3 size: 17 residues. The germline V and J ends were trimmed by 2 bases and 0 bases, with 14 bases remaining between them. CDR3 loop: CASSVNLQEPTNEKLFF. Here the CDR3 DNA reads TGTGCCAGCAGCGTCAACTTACAGGAGCCAACTAATGAAAAACTGTTTTTT.

The chain has TRBV5-5 and TRBJ2-2; no clear D. Per the germline V gene, CDR1 is SGHKS and CDR2 is YYEKEE (reference sequence). V gave up 4 bases and J gave up 2 bases, with 12 bases separating them. CDR3 length: 15 amino acids. The CDR3 DNA follows: TGTGCCAGCAGCCCTTATCTTGATAACACCGGGGAGCTGTTTTTT. This translates into CASSPYLDNTGELFF.

This clonotype was found a few times. J is TRBJ2-2 and V is TRBV7-9; TRBD2 might be the D (5 bases). The V gene's germline CDR1 is SEHNR and CDR2 FQNEAQ (reference sequence). V was cut by 10 bases and J by 1 base, with 10 bases left in between. The CDR3 covers 13 residues. CDR3 in amino acids: CAKAGMNTGELFF. The CDR3 DNA is TGTGCCAAGGCCGGGATGAACACCGGGGAGCTGTTTTTT.

This chain joins TRBV27 and TRBJ2-1; 10 positions match TRBD2. This CDR3 region has 16 residues. V was pared by 5 bases and J by 2 bases, with 6 bases of the junction left unmatched. Germline V CDR1 and CDR2: MNHEY, SMNVEV (reference sequence). For the CDR3, the DNA is TGTGCCAGCAGTGGACGACTAGCGGGTCCCTACAATGAGCAGTTCTTC. Amino acids: CASSGRLAGPYNEQFF.